These 23 T cell receptor beta chains were sequenced from one sample in a study of T cell changes during pregnancy in multiple sclerosis. TCRdb's copy holds only in-frame clones and misses some; the assay was immunoSEQ multiplex PCR. The data contain some 60,000 clones, 80% to 95% of them singletons. The sequencing here drew on peripheral blood, taken in the third trimester of pregnancy. All receptors come from a female donor in good health, enrolled as a control in a pregnancy study.

The chain recombines TRBV5-1 with TRBJ1-2; D is perhaps TRBD1 (5 bases). In germline, CDR1 is SGHRS, CDR2 YFSETQ. V lost 5 bases and J 2 bases, leaving 10 bases between the germline ends. CDR3 length: 13 amino acids. The DNA of the CDR3 is TGCGCCAGCAGTAAGGGGCAGAACTATGGCTACACCTTC. It is translated as CASSKGQNYGYTF.

The chain uses TRBV10-1 and TRBJ2-3, with D possibly being TRBD2 (6 bases). The CDR3 has 15 amino acids. Germline-derived CDR1 and CDR2 are WNHNN and SYGVQD (reference sequence). Trimming pared 6 bases from V and 4 bases from J, leaving 17 bases between. For the CDR3, the DNA is TGCGCCAGCAGCTCGACTAGGGGTATGGCAGATACGCAGTATTTT. As protein: CASSSTRGMADTQYF.

This chain connects TRBV9 to TRBJ1-2; D is unclear. Trimming stripped 0 bases from V and 0 bases from J, with 9 bases between. The V gene's germline CDR1 is SGDLS and CDR2 YYNGEE. The CDR3 is 15 amino acids. CDR3 loop: CASSVVERSNYGYTF. The CDR3 coding sequence is TGTGCCAGCAGCGTAGTAGAGCGCTCTAACTATGGCTACACCTTC.

This chain connects TRBV5-6 to TRBJ1-2; 7 bases match TRBD1. CDR3 length: 15 amino acids. Trimming took 4 bases from V and 0 from J; bases not matched to a gene: 6. The germline V gene encodes CDR1 SGHDT and CDR2 YYEEEE. Written as DNA, the CDR3 is TGTGCCAGCAGCCGACAGGGCGACCCTAACTATGGCTACACCTTC. This translates into CASSRQGDPNYGYTF.

V gene TRBV5-6 combines with J gene TRBJ1-2; D is undetermined. Germline V CDR1 and CDR2: SGHDT, YYEEEE. The CDR3 is 17 amino acids. Trimming removed 1 base at V and 2 bases at J, with 18 bases between. In DNA form, the CDR3 reads TGTGCCAGCAGCTTGCTTATCCTACCACTTTTCAACTATGGCTACACCTTC. Translated: CASSLLILPLFNYGYTF.

This clone was detected a few times. The CDR3 loop is CASSSRQGGNTEAFF. The CDR3 region has the DNA TGTGCCAGCAGCTCCCGACAGGGGGGGAACACTGAAGCTTTCTTT. The V and J genes are TRBV14 and TRBJ1-1; TRBD1 aligns across 9 bases. Germline V gene lookup returns CDR1 SGHDN and CDR2 FVKESK. CDR3 size: 15 residues. V trimming: 5 bases; J trimming: 1 base; junction bases outside the gene matches: 5. The whole variable domain, filled in from reference TRBV14 and TRBJ1-1, reads EAGVTQFPSHSVIEKGQTVTLRCDPISGHDNLYWYRRVMGKEIKFLLHFVKESKQDESGMPNNRFLAERTGGTYSTLKVQPAELEDSGVYFCASSSRQGGNTEAFFGQGTRLTVV.

The chain carries TRBV5-1 and TRBJ2-7; TRBD2 matches 12 bases. CDR3 length: 18 residues. The V gene's germline CDR1 is SGHRS and CDR2 YFSETQ. V shed 0 bases, J shed 3 bases, and the junction held 10 bases outside the gene matches. Here the CDR3 DNA reads TGCGCCAGCAGCTTGGAACTAGCGGGAGGCCTTCGGGACTACGAGCAGTACTTC. Translated, it gives CASSLELAGGLRDYEQYF.

The chain combines TRBV18 with TRBJ2-7; D is undetermined. The CDR3 loop spans 13 amino acids. The V end was cut by 3 bases, the J end by 5 bases, with 11 bases between. Germline-derived CDR1 and CDR2 are KGHSH and LQKENI. This CDR3 is CASSPSREDEQYF. The CDR3 DNA reads as TGTGCCAGCTCACCTTCCCGCGAAGACGAGCAGTACTTC. Using reference TRBV18 and TRBJ2-7 for the parts outside the CDR3, the full variable domain is NAGVMQNPRHLVRRRGQEARLRCSPMKGHSHVYWYRQLPEEGLKFMVYLQKENIIDESGMPKERFSAEFPKEGPSILRIQQVVRGDSAAYFCASSPSREDEQYFGPGTRLTVT.

V gene TRBV29-1 combines with J gene TRBJ2-5; a weak D match, TRBD2 (6 bases). Looked up from germline, CDR1 is SQVTM and CDR2 is ANQGSEA. V lost 2 bases to trimming and J lost 5 bases, with 9 bases between them. The CDR3 sequence is 12 residues long. The CDR3, as DNA: TGCAGCGTTGAAAATGGGGGGGAGACCCAGTACTTC. It codes for CSVENGGETQYF.

The gene calls are TRBV4-2 and TRBJ2-3; 7 nucleotides agree with TRBD2. Germline CDR1 LGHNA, CDR2 YNFKEQ. The CDR3 has 15 amino acids. Trimming cost V 5 bases and J 3 bases; bases outside gene matches: 8. The CDR3 DNA reads TGTGCCAGCAGCTTCACCCTCGGGGGGACAGATACGCAGTATTTT. As protein: CASSFTLGGTDTQYF.

CDR3: CASRLLAGAYEQYF. In DNA form, the CDR3 reads TGTGCCAGCAGGCTACTAGCGGGTGCCTACGAGCAGTACTTC. This sequence joins TRBV6-5 and TRBJ2-7; 9 bases match TRBD2. J gave up 2 bases and V 6 bases, and 5 bases lay outside the gene matches. Germline loops: CDR1 MNHEY, CDR2 SVGAGI. This CDR3 has 14 amino acids.

This clone showed up just once. The J gene is TRBJ2-3, the V gene TRBV6-1, with TRBD1 matching over 7 bases. V was pared by 2 bases and J by 1 base, with 3 bases of the junction left unmatched. Germline CDR1 reads MNHNS; CDR2 reads SASEGT. This CDR3 has 15 amino acids. The chain's CDR3 is CASSERGRGTDTQYF. The CDR3 region has the DNA TGTGCCAGCAGTGAAAGGGGGCGAGGCACAGATACGCAGTATTTT.

This clone was counted a single time. The chain combines TRBV7-8 with TRBJ2-3; tentatively, D is TRBD2 (6 bases). Per germline, CDR1 SGHVS and CDR2 FQNEAQ. Trimming left V 4 bases short and J 4 bases short, with 12 bases between. The CDR3 sequence is 14 residues long. In DNA form, the CDR3 reads TGTGCCAGCAGCTCCGAGGCGGGGTCAGATACGCAGTATTTT. Protein product: CASSSEAGSDTQYF. Full variable domain (rest looked up from reference TRBV7-8 and TRBJ2-3): GAGVSQSPRYKVAKRGQDVALRCDPISGHVSLFWYQQALGQGPEFLTYFQNEAQLDKSGLPSDRFFAERPEGSVSTLKIQRTQQEDSAVYLCASSSEAGSDTQYFGPGTRLTVL.

The chain has TRBV16 and TRBJ1-1, with TRBD1 matching 9 bases. From germline, CDR1 is KGHSY and CDR2 FQNENV. After removal of 2 bases from V and 8 bases from J, the junction contained 0 bases not matched to a gene. The CDR3 sequence is 12 residues long. This chain's CDR3 is CASSQTGGEAFF. As DNA, the CDR3 is TGTGCCAGCAGCCAAACAGGGGGCGAAGCTTTCTTT.

The rearrangement uses TRBV5-1 and TRBJ1-1; TRBD1 is a possible D gene (5 bases). The germline V and J ends were trimmed by 2 bases and 4 bases, with 15 bases remaining between them. This CDR3 is built from 15 residues. The V gene's germline CDR1 is SGHRS and CDR2 YFSETQ. CDR3 nucleotide sequence: TGCGCCAGCAGCTTTGGTGCGCAGGGCCCCACTGAAGCTTTCTTT. Translating gives CASSFGAQGPTEAFF.

The chain links TRBV4-3 to TRBJ1-2; TRBD1 agrees at 8 bases. CDR1 and CDR2 from the germline V gene are LGHNA and YSLEER. The CDR3 is 13 amino acids. V was clipped by 4 bases and J by 4 bases; unmatched bases: 2. The CDR3 region is CASSPDRAYGYTF. The CDR3, as DNA: TGCGCCAGCAGCCCGGACAGGGCCTATGGCTACACCTTC.

The CDR3 spells CASKLGQGADTQYF. The CDR3 nucleotides read TGCGCCAGCAAGCTGGGACAGGGAGCAGATACGCAGTATTTT. V is TRBV5-1 and J is TRBJ2-3; 9 bases line up with TRBD1. V was pared by 6 bases and J by 4 bases, with 6 bases of the junction left unmatched. Germline V gene sequence: CDR1 SGHRS, CDR2 YFSETQ. The CDR3 contains 14 residues.

The chain employs TRBV6-1 and TRBJ1-5, with D perhaps matching TRBD1 (6 bases). Germline CDR1 MNHNS, CDR2 SASEGT. The CDR3 contains 15 residues. V gave up 2 bases and J gave up 0 bases, with 8 bases separating them. The CDR3 protein is CASSERTVSNQPQHF. DNA for the CDR3: TGTGCCAGCAGTGAACGGACAGTTAGCAATCAGCCCCAGCATTTT.

V usage is TRBV6-5 and J usage is TRBJ1-2, with 8 bases fitting TRBD1. Losses at the gene ends were 6 bases for V and 8 bases for J; bases not matched to a gene: 11. The CDR3 is made up of 14 amino acids. CDR1 is MNHEY and CDR2 is SVGAGI in the germline V gene. DNA of the CDR3: TGTGCCAGCAGCTCCGGGACAGGAACTATGGGCTACACCTTC. It is translated as CASSSGTGTMGYTF.

The chain links TRBV15 to TRBJ2-1; D may be TRBD1 (6 bases). Germline values: CDR1 LNHNV, CDR2 YYDKDF (reference sequence). Trimming took off 0 bases at V and 6 bases at J, with 15 bases between the two ends. The CDR3 sequence is 16 residues long. The CDR3 coding sequence is TGTGCCACCAGCAGAGAGCGCTTACAGGGTCCCAATGAGCAGTTCTTC. It specifies CATSRERLQGPNEQFF.

The J gene is TRBJ2-7, the V gene TRBV11-2; D gene ambiguous. The CDR3 spans 13 residues. The V and J ends lost 2 bases and 1 base respectively, with 6 bases between them. CDR1 and CDR2 from the germline V gene are SGHAT and FQNNGV. The CDR3 sequence: CASSLSRSYEQYF. CDR3 DNA: TGTGCCAGCAGCTTATCTCGTTCCTACGAGCAGTACTTC.

The V call is TRBV29-1, the J call TRBJ2-7; 9 bases are a match to TRBD1. Germline V CDR1 and CDR2: SQVTM, ANQGSEA. With V trimmed by 2 bases and J by 6 bases, 5 bases remained unmatched. This CDR3 is built from 13 residues. As DNA, the CDR3 is TGCAGCGTTGAACGGGGACAGGGTCGCGAGCAGTACTTC. Translating gives CSVERGQGREQYF.

This chain joins TRBV6-5 and TRBJ1-2, with D perhaps matching TRBD1 (5 bases). CDR1 is MNHEY, CDR2 SVGAGI, per germline. The CDR3 consists of 12 residues. The germline V and J ends were trimmed by 1 base and 7 bases, with 7 bases remaining between them. Here the CDR3 DNA reads TGTGCCAGCAGTTACTGGGGGGGTGGCTACACCTTC. It encodes CASSYWGGGYTF.